The T cell receptor (beta chain) described here comes from a study of PD-1 blockade in classical Hodgkin lymphoma. Broader study findings: Partial responders and progressors had significantly lower baseline TCR diversity. Baseline TCR diversity was reportedly lower in newly diagnosed patients than in healthy donors. It was reported as lower still in relapsed/refractory patients. Initiation of nivolumab under 1 year after ASCT led to exclusion of patients. TCR diversity in CD4+, not CD8+, cells rose significantly by C4D1.

Every patient had relapsed following autologous stem cell transplantation, and cohorts differed in brentuximab vedotin exposure. Remarks on this clone: Its specificity is unknown.

Germline CDR1 SGHRS, CDR2 YFSETQ. V gave up 6 bases and J gave up 9 bases; unmatched junction bases: 5. The CDR3 is 12 amino acids. Only in-frame clones appear in the TCRdb table, and some are missing; sequencing was by immunoSEQ multiplex PCR. Of 45,000 to 55,000 clones listed, roughly 80% are singletons. This TCR was sampled from a human donor with classical Hodgkin lymphoma. The sequencing here drew on peripheral blood mononuclear cells (PBMCs), taken at baseline. The V and J genes are TRBV5-1 and TRBJ2-1; the match to TRBD1 covers 8 bases. For the CDR3, the DNA is TGCGCCAGCACGGCAGGGGGCCTTGAGCAGTTCTTC. Its translation: CASTAGGLEQFF.